Described below is a single TCR beta chain sequence and its context. Its antigen is unidentified. A much larger clone lies a single base off, so this may be a read error. The same CDR3 can be traced to other DNA sequences in this sample. The sample comes from a study of shared clonotypes between healthy human individuals. Findings and limits, study-wide: Clonotype sharing among donors was expected to depend on sequencing depth.

As handled by the study authors: Sequence data from immunoSEQ were junction-only and lacked quality scores; consequently, filtering differed. Here immunoSEQ multiplex PCR was the method, and the copy in TCRdb shows in-frame clones only, minus some. V, J and clone size derive from that table, while D and trimming were established from the DNA sequence. The data show about 450,000 clones, 79% seen once. Germline CDR1 LNHDA, CDR2 SQIVND (reference sequence). This CDR3 is 13 amino acids long. V was pared by 9 bases and J by 4 bases, with 15 bases between. This receptor was taken from a woman aged 40-49 years in good health. Some clones in this sample may be carry-over from other donors' samples. The material sequenced was PBMCs. This chain links TRBV19 with TRBJ1-1, with D perhaps matching TRBD1 (6 bases). CDR3: CASMVRGTTEAFF. CDR3 in DNA: TGTGCCAGCATGGTGAGGGGGACCACTGAAGCTTTCTTT. Variable domain in full (rest from reference TRBV19 and TRBJ1-1): DGGITQSPKYLFRKEGQNVTLSCEQNLNHDAMYWYRQDPGQGLRLIYYSQIVNDFQKGDIAEGYSVSREKKESFPLTVTSAQKNPTAFYLCASMVRGTTEAFFGQGTRLTVV.